These 13 T cell receptor beta chains share one sample of origin, sequenced in a study of beta chain features in type 1 diabetes. Study outcomes and limitations: Among patients with Type 1 diabetes, TCRB CDR3s were moderately but significantly shorter in every one of the four CD4+ subsets.

No antigen has been assigned to these receptors. cDNA synthesis used the whole RNA isolate, giving expressed TCRB sequences. Only in-frame clones appear in the TCRdb table, and some are missing; sequencing was by immunoSEQ multiplex PCR. The sample holds a few hundred thousand clones; about 13% are singletons and the top ten take roughly 0.015%. Input material: naive CD4+ T cells from blood. The receptors were gathered from a woman between 18 and 29 years old with type 1 diabetes.

For the CDR3, the DNA is TGTGCCAGCAGCTTTAGGACAGCGCCCGGAGATACGCAGTATTTT. Protein sequence: CASSFRTAPGDTQYF. The chain recombines TRBV5-8 with TRBJ2-3; TRBD1 might be the D (6 bases). Germline CDR1 and CDR2: SGHTS and YDEGEE. The CDR3 is 15 residues long. Trimming removed 2 bases from V and 5 bases from J, with 15 bases in between.

This clone was seen only a few times. The V and J genes are TRBV23-1 and TRBJ2-2, with 8 bases lining up with TRBD2. TRBV23-1 is an open reading frame whose function is uncertain. CDR3 length equals 15 residues. The J segment lost 6 bases and the V segment lost 3 bases, leaving 6 bases of the junction unmatched. CDR3 sequence: CASSHGRRGAGELFF. The DNA for the CDR3 is TGCGCCAGCAGTCATGGTCGGCGGGGGGCCGGGGAGCTGTTTTTT.

The chain combines TRBV27 with TRBJ2-1, with D uncertain. V lost 2 bases and J lost 2, with 10 bases in between. The CDR3 contains 15 residues. Germline V gives CDR1 MNHEY, CDR2 SMNVEV (reference sequence). The CDR3: CASSLAVRTYNEQFF. The CDR3 region has the DNA TGTGCCAGCAGTTTAGCGGTTAGGACCTACAATGAGCAGTTCTTC.

The gene calls are TRBV5-6 and TRBJ2-5; 13 nucleotides line up with TRBD2. This CDR3 contains 18 residues. Trimming at V came to 3 bases and at J to 0 bases, leaving 8 bases not matched to a gene. Germline V gives CDR1 SGHDT, CDR2 YYEEEE. The CDR3 protein is CASSSSTSGRMYQETQYF. For the CDR3, the DNA is TGTGCCAGCAGCTCGTCGACTAGCGGGAGGATGTACCAAGAGACCCAGTACTTC.

The rearrangement uses TRBV5-4 and TRBJ2-2; D possibly corresponds to TRBD1 (6 bases). Germline-derived CDR1 and CDR2 are SGHNT and YYREEE (reference sequence). This CDR3 has 16 amino acids. V shed 6 bases and J shed 1 base, with 16 bases lying between them. The CDR3 is CASTKVATGNTGELFF. The CDR3 DNA reads as TGTGCCAGCACTAAAGTTGCGACAGGGAACACCGGGGAGCTGTTTTTT. Full variable domain (missing parts from reference TRBV5-4 and TRBJ2-2): ETGVTQSPTHLIKTRGQQVTLRCSSQSGHNTVSWYQQALGQGPQFIFQYYREEENGRGNFPPRFSGLQFPNYSSELNVNALELDDSALYLCASTKVATGNTGELFFGEGSRLTVL.

This clone was detected a few times. V usage is TRBV19 and J usage is TRBJ2-5; D not certain. V was shortened by 1 base and J by 2 bases, with 5 bases between the two germline ends. Per germline, CDR1 LNHDA and CDR2 SQIVND (reference sequence). The length of the CDR3 is 13 residues. Written as DNA, the CDR3 is TGTGCCAGTAGTATAGGTCCTCAAGAGACCCAGTACTTC. This encodes CASSIGPQETQYF.

In its sample, this clone was seen a few times. The CDR3 region has the DNA TGCGCCAGCAGCCTGGGGCTGAAAACCTACGAGCAGTACTTC. Its translation: CASSLGLKTYEQYF. This sequence joins TRBV5-1 and TRBJ2-7; D perhaps matches TRBD1 (5 bases). Germline CDR1 SGHRS, CDR2 YFSETQ. The CDR3 is 14 amino acids. V lost 4 bases, J lost 2 bases, and 13 bases lay in between.

This clone appeared a few times. The chain uses TRBV9 and TRBJ1-2, with a tentative D call TRBD1 (6 bases). Germline V gives CDR1 SGDLS, CDR2 YYNGEE. The CDR3 covers 14 residues. V dropped 2 bases and J dropped 4 bases, with 12 bases sitting between them. DNA of the CDR3: TGTGCCAGCAGCGTCGAACAGGGCACCTATGGCTACACCTTC. Protein: CASSVEQGTYGYTF.

This clone was detected only a few times. This chain joins TRBV25-1 and TRBJ2-3; 7 nucleotides align to TRBD2. After removal of 6 bases from V and 4 bases from J, the junction contained 7 bases not matched to a gene. Germline values: CDR1 MGHDK, CDR2 SYGVNS. This CDR3 has 14 residues. The CDR3 DNA sequence: TGTGCCAGCAGGCTGGGAGGGGCTGCAGATACGCAGTATTTT. Amino acid sequence: CASRLGGAADTQYF.

In its sample, this clone was seen a few times. The V gene is TRBV7-2, the J gene TRBJ2-7; 9 bases are shared with TRBD1. Germline V gene data show CDR1 as SGHTA and CDR2 as FQGNSA. The CDR3 consists of 15 residues. Losses at the gene ends were 1 base for V and 2 bases for J; bases not matched to a gene: 3. The CDR3 loop is CASSLGRDRAYEQYV. The CDR3 DNA reads TGTGCCAGCAGCTTAGGGAGGGACAGGGCCTACGAGCAGTACGTC.

For the CDR3, the DNA is TGTGCCAGCACCGAAAGCGGGTTCTCTGGGGCCAACGTCCTGACTTTC. It yields the protein CASTESGFSGANVLTF. The chain joins TRBV28 to TRBJ2-6, with a possible D match to TRBD2 (6 bases). Trimming stripped 7 bases from V and 0 bases from J, with 13 bases between. CDR1 is MDHEN and CDR2 is SYDVKM in the germline V gene. The CDR3 contains 16 residues.

This clone was seen a handful of times. CDR3 DNA sequence: TGTGCCAGCAAGGGCGGGTCAAGGCCCACAGATACGCAGTATTTT. As protein: CASKGGSRPTDTQYF. The J gene is TRBJ2-3, the V gene TRBV28; maybe TRBD2 (5 bases). Germline lookup yields CDR1 MDHEN and CDR2 SYDVKM. V lost 7 bases and J lost 2, with 16 bases in between. The CDR3 runs 15 residues.

The chain carries TRBV2 and TRBJ2-3; tentative D call: TRBD2 (5 bases). The CDR3 contains 14 residues. The V gene lost 4 bases and the J gene lost 5 bases, with 13 bases spanning the gap. Germline V CDR1 and CDR2: SNHLY, FYNNEI. CDR3 in DNA: TGTGCCAGCAGTGTGAGGGAGATTCTAGATACGCAGTATTTT. This gives the protein CASSVREILDTQYF.